This T cell receptor beta chain was sequenced during a study of cytomegalovirus exposure and HLA in healthy donors. Amplification used 60 Vbeta primers and 13 Jbeta primers. As processed by the authors: Per a later analysis, the number of unique TCR beta chains was roughly 83 million, of which 8.5 million to 11 million were shared. TCRdb keeps only in-frame clones here, not all; method: immunoSEQ multiplex PCR. V, J and clone size derive from that table, while D and trimming were established from the DNA sequence. The sample consists of fewer than 150,000 clones, approximately 77% of them appearing once. The V and J ends lost 6 bases and 2 bases respectively, with 17 bases between them. The CDR3 spans 16 residues. CDR1 is SGDLS, CDR2 YYNGEE, per germline.

The TCR was taken from a man aged 45-60 years in good health and CMV-seropositive. V gene TRBV9 combines with J gene TRBJ2-2; TRBD2 might be the D (7 bases). Sample: PBMCs. The CDR3 spells CASTEGGSLNTGELFF. DNA of the CDR3: TGTGCCAGCACCGAGGGGGGGAGTCTAAACACCGGGGAGCTGTTTTTT.